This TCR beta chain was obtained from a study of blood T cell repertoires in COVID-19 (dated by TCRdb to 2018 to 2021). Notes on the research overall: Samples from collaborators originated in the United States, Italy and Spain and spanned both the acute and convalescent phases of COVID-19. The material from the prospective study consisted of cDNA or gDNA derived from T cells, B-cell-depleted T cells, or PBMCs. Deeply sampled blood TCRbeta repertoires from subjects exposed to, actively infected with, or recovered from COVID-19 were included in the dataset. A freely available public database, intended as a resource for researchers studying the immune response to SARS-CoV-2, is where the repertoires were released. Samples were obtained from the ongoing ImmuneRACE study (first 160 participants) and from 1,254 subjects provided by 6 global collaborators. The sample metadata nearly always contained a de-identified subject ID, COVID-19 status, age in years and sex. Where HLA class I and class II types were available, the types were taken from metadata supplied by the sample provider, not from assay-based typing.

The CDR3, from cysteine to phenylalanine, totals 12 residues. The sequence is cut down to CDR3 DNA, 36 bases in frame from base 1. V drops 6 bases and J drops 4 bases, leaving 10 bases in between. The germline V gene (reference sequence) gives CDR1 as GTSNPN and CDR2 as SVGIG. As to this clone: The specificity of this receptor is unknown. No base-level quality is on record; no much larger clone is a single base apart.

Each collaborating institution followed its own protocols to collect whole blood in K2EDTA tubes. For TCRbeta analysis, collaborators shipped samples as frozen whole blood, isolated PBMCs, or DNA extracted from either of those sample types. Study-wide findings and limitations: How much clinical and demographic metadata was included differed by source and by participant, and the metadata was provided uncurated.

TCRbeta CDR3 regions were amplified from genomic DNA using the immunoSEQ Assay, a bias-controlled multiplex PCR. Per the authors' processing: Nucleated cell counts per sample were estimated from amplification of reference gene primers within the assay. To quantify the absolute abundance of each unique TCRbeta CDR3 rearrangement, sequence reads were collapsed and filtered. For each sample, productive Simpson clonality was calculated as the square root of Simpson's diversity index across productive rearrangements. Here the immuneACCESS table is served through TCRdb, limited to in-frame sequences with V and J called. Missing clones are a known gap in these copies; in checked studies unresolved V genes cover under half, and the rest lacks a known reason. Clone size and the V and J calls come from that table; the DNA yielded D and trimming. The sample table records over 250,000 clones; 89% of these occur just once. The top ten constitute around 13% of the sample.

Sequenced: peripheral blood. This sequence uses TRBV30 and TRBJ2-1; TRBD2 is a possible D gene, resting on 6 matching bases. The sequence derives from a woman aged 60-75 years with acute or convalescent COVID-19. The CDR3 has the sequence CACRAGYNEQFF. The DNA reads TGTGCCTGCCGCGCGGGGTACAATGAGCAGTTCTTC. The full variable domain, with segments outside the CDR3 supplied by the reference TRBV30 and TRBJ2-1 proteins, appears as SQTIHQWPATLVQPVGSPLSLECTVEGTSNPNLYWYRQAAGRGLQLLFYSVGIGQISSEVPQNLSASRPQDRQFILSSKKLLLSDSGFYLCACRAGYNEQFFGPGTRLTVL.